A selection of T cell receptor beta chains follows, all from one sample in a study of yellow fever vaccine responses in identical twins. TCRdb processed the RT-PCR reads anew with MiXCR; each CDR3 protein has one entry. The sample holds about 310 distinct CDR3 sequences, 64% seen once. This specimen was T cells from blood (PBMCs), unsorted or a sorted subset (not recorded which), taken before or after yellow fever vaccination (not recorded which). The receptors come from a female donor who received the yellow fever vaccine. Each CDR3 is given with its conserved first and last residue. The order of the fields is clone size, CDR3 length, D gene, V gene, J gene, CDR3 DNA, CDR3 protein. A D gene is named only where the DNA matches it firmly. For some rows the clone size is stated as once, few or many, or as a class when expanded; others skip it.

-,12,-,TRBV19,TRBJ2-1,TGTGCCAGTAGTGCCACTAGCATTGAGCAGTTCTTC,CASSATSIEQFF
-,15,TRBD1,TRBV9,TRBJ1-1,TGTGCCAGCAGCCCACGGACAGGACTGAACACTGAAGCTTTCTTT,CASSPRTGLNTEAFF
once,15,-,TRBV13,TRBJ1-6,TGTGCCAGCAGCGTCCTCGGGCCAGGTTATTCACGCCTCCACTTT,CASSVLGPGYSRLHF